Listed below are T cell receptor beta chains from one sample, sequenced in a study of T cells after yellow fever vaccination. TCRdb fed the 5' RACE reads into MiXCR, producing one record per CDR3 protein. The sample has about 53,000 distinct CDR3 sequences; more than 5.5% are singletons. Sequencing was performed on CD8+ T cells sorted from PBMCs, taken on the day of the first yellow fever vaccination. Receptors were obtained from a man between 18 and 35 years old who received the YFV17D yellow fever vaccine. The CDR3 runs from the conserved cysteine through the conserved F or W. D genes are given only for firm matches. Clone sizes are given selectively: once, few, many, or a class where the clone is expanded.

j_gene | v_gene | abundance | len | d_gene | CDR3nt | CDR3aa
TRBJ1-3 | TRBV4-1 | many | 16 | - | TGCGCCAGCAGCTCGCAAACAGGGAACCGAGGAAACACCATATATTTT | CASSSQTGNRGNTIYF
TRBJ2-3 | TRBV7-2 | many | 16 | - | TGTGCCAGCAGCTTTAGCGGAGTGGGGAGCACAGATACGCAGTATTTT | CASSFSGVGSTDTQYF
TRBJ1-4 | TRBV27 | - | 14 | TRBD1 | TGTGCCAGCAGTGGGGACAGGGGGCCTGAAAAACTGTTTTTT | CASSGDRGPEKLFF
TRBJ1-2 | TRBV7-9 | many | 13 | TRBD1 | TGTGCCAGCAGCCGAGGGACAGCTTATGGCTACACCTTC | CASSRGTAYGYTF
TRBJ2-1 | TRBV7-3 | - | 18 | TRBD2 | TGTGCCAGCAGCCCGGGGACTAGCGGGGGGCAAAGAAACAATGAGCAGTTCTTC | CASSPGTSGGQRNNEQFF
TRBJ1-1 | TRBV20-1 | many | 14 | - | TGCAGTGCTAGAGATGGGGACACATACACTGAAGCTTTCTTT | CSARDGDTYTEAFF
TRBJ2-1 | TRBV4-3 | few | 16 | TRBD2 | TGCGCCAGCAGCCAAGATTACAGCGGGGGGCGGTTTGAGCAGTTCTTC | CASSQDYSGGRFEQFF
TRBJ2-1 | TRBV29-1 | many | 12 | - | TGCAGCGTTGATCTGGGAGCGAATGAGCAGTTCTTC | CSVDLGANEQFF
TRBJ2-3 | TRBV5-4 | - | 13 | - | TGTGCCAGCAGCCCGAGTTACACAGATACGCAGTATTTT | CASSPSYTDTQYF
TRBJ2-2 | TRBV7-9 | many | 14 | TRBD1 | TGTGCCAGCAGCCGGGACAGTCTAACCGGGGAGCTGTTTTTT | CASSRDSLTGELFF
TRBJ2-1 | TRBV7-3 | - | 16 | TRBD2 | TGTGCCAGCAGCTCGACTAGCGGATCATCCTACAATGAGCAGTTCTTC | CASSSTSGSSYNEQFF
TRBJ2-3 | TRBV5-1 | many | 16 | TRBD2 | TGCGCCAGCAACCTTAGAGGCGGGGGGGCCACAGATACGCAGTATTTT | CASNLRGGGATDTQYF
TRBJ1-2 | TRBV28 | many | 15 | - | TGTGCCAGCAGTACCCTGACGGAAATTAACTATGGCTACACCTTC | CASSTLTEINYGYTF
TRBJ2-1 | TRBV19 | many | 12 | - | TGTGCCAGTGGCGATGGTTTCAATGAGCAGTTCTTC | CASGDGFNEQFF
TRBJ2-1 | TRBV12-3/TRBV12-4 | - | 15 | - | TGTGCCAGCAGTTTTCCCCCCCAGGGCCACAATGAGCAGTTCTTC | CASSFPPQGHNEQFF
TRBJ1-2 | TRBV12-3/TRBV12-4 | many | 14 | TRBD1 | TGTGCCAGCAGTGTCAGGGGGCGCAACTATGGCTACACCTTC | CASSVRGRNYGYTF
TRBJ2-7 | TRBV12-3/TRBV12-4 | many | 13 | - | TGTGCCAGCAGTTTTTATGGGCCCCCCGAGCAGTACTTC | CASSFYGPPEQYF